This passage covers 12 T cell receptor beta chains from one sample sequenced in a study of tumor-infiltrating lymphocytes in primary liver carcinoma. Each 20-30 mg portion of unsorted bulk tissue served as the source for co-extraction of RNA and DNA. A constant-region primer primed TCR beta cDNA synthesis from 450 to 550 ng of total RNA. A slightly modified ARM-PCR protocol with three nested multiplex PCR rounds produced these TCR beta libraries. Forward primers for TRBV1-TRBV30 and a C-beta reverse primer served the first two PCR rounds, at about 11 cycles each. TCRdb reanalysed the multiplex PCR reads using MiXCR and keeps one entry per CDR3 protein. The sample yields some 21,000 distinct CDR3 sequences, 60% to 80% seen once. Material for sequencing was liver tumor tissue from sampling region 1. Subset specified: tumor region T1, superior pole. Receptors originate from a woman between 25 and 40 years old with primary liver carcinoma and hepatitis B virus infection.

This clonotype was detected only a few times. At one boundary the junction diverges from the germline segment, which might be a read error. The chain recombines TRBV29-1 with TRBJ2-3, with 13 bases lining up with TRBD2. CDR1 and CDR2 (germline): SQVTM, ANQGSEA. This CDR3 is 14 amino acids long. The CDR3 region is CSARLAGGRDTQFF. CDR3 nucleotide sequence: TGCAGCGCCCGACTAGCGGGAGGAAGAGATACGCAGTTTTTT.

On this clonotype itself: The CDR3 does not end in the conserved phenylalanine or tryptophan, so this is likely a read error. V is TRBV13 and J is TRBJ2-5; the D gene is possibly TRBD1 (5 bases). Looked up from germline, CDR1 is PRHDT and CDR2 is FYEKMQ (reference sequence). This CDR3 spans 16 amino acids. The CDR3 here is CASSLRGWVIRETQYL. CDR3 nucleotides: TGTGCAAGCAGCTTAAGGGGCTGGGTAATTAGGGAGACCCAGTACTTA.

This chain connects TRBV14 to TRBJ2-3, with 10 bases aligning to TRBD2. The CDR3 is 16 residues long. J lost 6 bases, V lost 6 bases, and 12 bases had no gene match. Looked up from germline, CDR1 is SGHDN and CDR2 is FVKESK. The CDR3 DNA is TGTGCCAGCAGTCAGGTTCAGCGGGAGGGCCCTGATACGCAGTATTTT. Amino acids: CASSQVQREGPDTQYF. Full variable domain (missing parts from reference TRBV14 and TRBJ2-3): EAGVTQFPSHSVIEKGQTVTLRCDPISGHDNLYWYRRVMGKEIKFLLHFVKESKQDESGMPNNRFLAERTGGTYSTLKVQPAELEDSGVYFCASSQVQREGPDTQYFGPGTRLTVL.

The gene calls are TRBV12-3 or TRBV12-4 and TRBJ2-4; D is unclear. The CDR3 has 17 residues. Trimming removed 8 bases from V and 0 bases from J, with 20 bases in between. The CDR3 loop is CASSIPGLGLAKNIQYF. CDR3 nucleotide sequence: TGTGCCAGCTCTATCCCCGGGCTGGGCCTAGCCAAAAACATTCAGTACTTC.

This clonotype was detected once. A much larger clonotype is one base distant, so this may be a read error. V and J are TRBV4-2 and TRBJ2-5; unclear D gene. The CDR3 consists of 14 residues. CDR1 and CDR2 (germline): LGHNA, YNFKEQ. V was pared by 4 bases and J by 0 bases, with 9 bases between. CDR3 nucleotides: TGTGCCAGCAGCCCGGCGGCAAACCAAGAGACCCAGTACTTC. Its translation: CASSPAANQETQYF.

To note about this clonotype: The junction shows a germline mismatch at one end, possibly a read error. This chain links TRBV11-2 with TRBJ2-3; D is possibly TRBD1 (6 bases). Germline V gene sequence: CDR1 SGHAT, CDR2 FQNNGV. The CDR3 spans 16 residues. The CDR3 region has the DNA TGTGCCAGCAGCCGGACGAGACAGGTAAGGGGAGATACGCAGTACTTT. Translating gives CASSRTRQVRGDTQYF.

In its sample, this clonotype ranks as medium-sized. This rearrangement joins TRBV7-3 to TRBJ2-1; 11 bases line up with TRBD1. Germline V gives CDR1 SGHTA, CDR2 FQGTGA. The CDR3 is 14 residues long. V dropped 5 bases and J dropped 7; count of bases not matched to a gene: 4. CDR3 sequence (DNA): TGTGCCAGCAGCCCGTGGGACAGGGGGAATGAGCAGTTCTTC. Translation gives CASSPWDRGNEQFF.

Concerning this clonotype: This CDR3 is missing its conserved last phenylalanine or tryptophan, likely due to a read error. The DNA is left out, because the CDR3 cannot be placed on it with certainty; the CDR3 is given as TCRdb lists it. V is TRBV6-5 and J is TRBJ2-5; the tabulated D call, TRBD1, remains unverified against the DNA. Per the germline V gene, CDR1 is MNHEY and CDR2 is SVGAGI. Termini included, the CDR3 measures 13 amino acids. CDR3 sequence: CASSTDWGLTKYL.

As for this clonotype: A read error is likely, as this CDR3 ends without the conserved phenylalanine or tryptophan. The V gene is TRBV10-3, the J gene TRBJ2-7; tentatively, D is TRBD2 (5 bases). Germline V CDR1 and CDR2: ENHRY, SYGVKD. The CDR3 has 13 residues. CDR3 protein: CAILAGGVQEQYL. The CDR3 DNA is TGTGCTATCCTAGCTGGAGGAGTGCAAGAGCAGTACCTC.

This clonotype has at least ten counts. A junction boundary mismatches the germline segment, possibly from a read error. The chain uses TRBV7-9 and TRBJ2-7; 9 positions agree with TRBD2. The germline V gene encodes CDR1 SEHNR and CDR2 FQNEAQ (reference sequence). This CDR3 comprises 15 residues. As DNA, the CDR3 is TGTTCCAGCAGCTGGGGACTAGCCGCGCCTTACGAGCAGTACTTC. Amino acids: CSSSWGLAAPYEQYF. The full variable domain, its missing parts supplied by reference TRBV7-9 and TRBJ2-7, is DTGVSQNPRHKITKRGQNVTFRCDPISEHNRLYWYRQTLGQGPEFLTYFQNEAQLEKSRLLSDRFSAERPKGSFSTLEIQRTEQGDSAMYLCSSSWGLAAPYEQYFGPGTRLTVT.

Regarding this clonotype: The junction shows a germline mismatch at one end, possibly a read error. This chain uses TRBV29-1 with TRBJ2-1; D may be TRBD1 or TRBD2 (5 bases each). This CDR3 contains 13 residues. The germline V gene encodes CDR1 SQVTM and CDR2 ANQGSEA. The CDR3, as DNA: TGCAGCGTTGACGGGGCTAGAGACAATGTGCAGTCATTC. This gives the protein CSVDGARDNVQSF.

The J gene is TRBJ2-3, the V gene TRBV24-1; D call uncertain. This CDR3 is built from 14 residues. V lost 7 bases to trimming and J lost 15 bases, with 25 bases between them. Germline CDR1 and CDR2: KGHDR and SFDVKD. The chain's CDR3 is CATSDAIWTVMQYF. In DNA form, the CDR3 reads TGTGCCACCAGCGATGCTATCTGGACGGTGATGCAATATTTT.